The 7 T cell receptor beta chains reported below all come from one sample, sequenced in a study of monozygotic twins with inflammatory bowel disease. TCRdb re-called the 5' RACE reads and shows each CDR3 protein once, DNA omitted. Here the sample table reports a few hundred thousand distinct CDR3 sequences. Sequencing used blood. Every receptor here comes from a human donor with ulcerative colitis or Crohn's disease, or a healthy co-twin of an affected twin (not recorded which).

This chain links TRBV7-9 with TRBJ2-5; the D call from TCRdb, TRBD2, cannot be confirmed without DNA. Germline lookup yields CDR1 SEHNR and CDR2 FQNEAQ (reference sequence). CDR3 size: 15 residues. The CDR3: CASSLTTSGVETQYF.

The V call is TRBV6-2 or TRBV6-3, the J call TRBJ2-3. This CDR3 is built from 12 residues. From germline, CDR1 is MNHEY and CDR2 SVGEGT. The CDR3 protein is CASGVTTDTQYF.

The rearrangement links TRBV15 to TRBJ2-2. Germline loops: CDR1 LNHNV, CDR2 YYDKDF (reference sequence). This CDR3 has 17 amino acids. The CDR3: CATSRGAQSPRTGELFF. Together with reference TRBV15 and TRBJ2-2, the CDR3 gives the full variable domain: DAMVIQNPRYQVTQFGKPVTLSCSQTLNHNVMYWYQQKSSQAPKLLFHYYDKDFNNEADTPDNFQSRRPNTSFCFLDIRSPGLGDTAMYLCATSRGAQSPRTGELFFGEGSRLTVL.

CDR3 loop: CASSSLTGVTEAFF. The chain couples TRBV7-2 to TRBJ1-1; TCRdb outputs TRBD1, but without DNA this stays unchecked. The CDR3 extends over 14 amino acids. Germline-derived CDR1 and CDR2 are SGHTA and FQGNSA.

The J gene is TRBJ2-1, the V gene TRBV7-9; the TRBD1 assignment by TCRdb is unverifiable without DNA. The CDR3 runs 13 residues. Germline V gives CDR1 SEHNR, CDR2 FQNEAQ (reference sequence). This CDR3 is CASSHTGNNEQFF. Filled out from reference TRBV7-9 and TRBJ2-1, the complete variable domain reads DTGVSQNPRHKITKRGQNVTFRCDPISEHNRLYWYRQTLGQGPEFLTYFQNEAQLEKSRLLSDRFSAERPKGSFSTLEIQRTEQGDSAMYLCASSHTGNNEQFFGPGTRLTVL.

CDR3 region: CASSFGRQVGRELFF. This rearrangement joins TRBV7-9 to TRBJ2-2; TCRdb names TRBD2, which stays unverified in the absence of DNA. The CDR3 sequence is 15 residues long. The germline V gene has CDR1 SEHNR and CDR2 FQNEAQ (reference sequence). The complete variable domain, with remaining parts taken from reference TRBV7-9 and TRBJ2-2, reads DTGVSQNPRHKITKRGQNVTFRCDPISEHNRLYWYRQTLGQGPEFLTYFQNEAQLEKSRLLSDRFSAERPKGSFSTLEIQRTEQGDSAMYLCASSFGRQVGRELFFGEGSRLTVL.

This chain connects TRBV7-9 to TRBJ2-5. Germline V gene sequence: CDR1 SEHNR, CDR2 FQNEAQ (reference sequence). The CDR3 spans 12 residues. The CDR3 spells CASSSVQETQNF.